The next 24 T cell receptor beta chains were all read from a single sample in a study of CD8 T cells in Susac syndrome. With random hexamers, reverse transcription was performed on roughly 0.45 to 1 ug of RNA. TCRdb re-called the immunoSEQ multiplex PCR reads with MiXCR, one entry per CDR3 protein. The sample consists of over 150,000 distinct CDR3 sequences, approximately 95% of them appearing once. Sequencing was performed on CD4+ T cells from PBMCs. The source is a human donor with Susac syndrome.

The chain links TRBV20-1 to TRBJ1-2; D gene unclear. V lost 0 bases and J 0 bases, leaving 11 bases between the germline ends. Per the germline V gene, CDR1 is DFQATT and CDR2 is SNEGSKA (reference sequence). This CDR3 spans 15 amino acids. The DNA of the CDR3 is TGCAGTGCTAGAGACCTAATCGTCGCTAACTATGGCTACACCTTC. This codes for CSARDLIVANYGYTF.

This rearrangement joins TRBV7-3 to TRBJ1-1, with 7 bases identical to TRBD1. Germline trimming cut 1 base from V and 8 bases from J; bases unmatched to any gene: 1. The CDR3 loop spans 12 amino acids. CDR1 is SGHTA, CDR2 FQGTGA, per germline. CDR3 nucleotide sequence: TGTGCCAGCAGCTTAAAGGGACAGGAAGCTTTCTTT. Translating gives CASSLKGQEAFF.

This sequence joins TRBV15 and TRBJ1-5, with D possibly matching TRBD1 (6 bases). CDR3 length: 17 residues. In germline, CDR1 is LNHNV, CDR2 YYDKDF (reference sequence). Trimming removed 2 bases at V and 1 base at J, with 15 bases between. CDR3 DNA sequence: TGTGCCACCAGCAGACCTACCGAGGACAGCAGCAATCAGCCCCAGCATTTT. Residues: CATSRPTEDSSNQPQHF.

J is TRBJ2-1 and V is TRBV19; tentative D call: TRBD1 (8 bases). The CDR3 is 15 amino acids. Trimming left V 5 bases short and J 3 bases short, with 14 bases between. Germline V gene sequence: CDR1 LNHDA, CDR2 SQIVND (reference sequence). This chain's CDR3 is CASSVTGGGYNEQFF. CDR3 in DNA: TGTGCCAGTAGTGTAACAGGGGGGGGCTACAATGAGCAGTTCTTC.

The chain joins TRBV11-2 to TRBJ2-3, with 9 bases lining up with TRBD2. This CDR3 is built from 15 residues. Germline lookup yields CDR1 SGHAT and CDR2 FQNNGV. V gave up 5 bases and J gave up 2 bases; unmatched junction bases: 5. This CDR3 is CASSLSGGFTDTQYF. DNA of the CDR3: TGTGCCAGCAGCCTTAGCGGGGGATTCACAGATACGCAGTATTTT.

The chain employs TRBV3-1 and TRBJ2-6; a weak D match, TRBD1 (5 bases). Germline CDR1 is LGHDT and CDR2 is YNNKEL (reference sequence). The V gene lost 3 bases and the J gene lost 0 bases, with 18 bases spanning the gap. The CDR3 contains 19 residues. For the CDR3, the DNA is TGTGCCAGCAGCCAGGGGCTTAGAGCCTATGCCTCTGGGGCCAACGTCCTGACTTTC. Its translation: CASSQGLRAYASGANVLTF.

The gene calls are TRBV20-1 and TRBJ2-6; the D is unclear. CDR1 and CDR2 (germline): DFQATT, SNEGSKA (reference sequence). This CDR3 spans 12 amino acids. V shed 5 bases and J shed 3 bases, with 5 bases lying between them. The CDR3 coding sequence is TGCAGTGCTTCTAATGGGGCCAACGTCCTGACTTTC. Translating it yields CSASNGANVLTF.

The CDR3 here is CATSRGMGQFF. DNA of the CDR3: TGTGCCACCAGCAGAGGTATGGGGCAGTTCTTC. The rearrangement links TRBV15 to TRBJ2-1; D is unclear. The CDR3 length is 11 residues. Germline values: CDR1 LNHNV, CDR2 YYDKDF (reference sequence). V was cut by 1 base and J by 12 bases, with 7 bases left in between.

The chain couples TRBV28 to TRBJ2-7, with 8 bases lining up with TRBD2. CDR1 and CDR2 (germline): MDHEN, SYDVKM. This CDR3 is 13 amino acids long. With 8 bases clipped from V and 5 bases from J, the junction kept 8 bases outside the gene matches. The DNA of the CDR3 is TGTGCCAGCGGGAGCGGGAGATCTGACGAGCAGTACTTC. As protein: CASGSGRSDEQYF.

The CDR3 spells CASSQARGQGSPLHF. CDR3 nucleotide sequence: TGCGCCAGCAGCCAAGCTAGGGGGCAAGGTTCACCCCTCCACTTT. This chain joins TRBV4-3 and TRBJ1-6; 7 bases match TRBD1. The length of the CDR3 is 15 residues. V lost 1 base to trimming and J lost 9 bases; unmatched junction nucleotides: 6. CDR1 and CDR2 from the germline V gene are LGHNA and YSLEER.

J is TRBJ1-2 and V is TRBV6-5, with 12 bases fitting TRBD1. V shed 6 bases, J shed 7 bases, and the junction held 6 bases outside the gene matches. Germline CDR1 reads MNHEY; CDR2 reads SVGAGI. The CDR3 is 14 residues long. CDR3 DNA sequence: TGTGCCAGCAGCCAGGGACAGGGGGCGCGTGGCTACACCTTC. It encodes CASSQGQGARGYTF.

The genes are TRBV20-1 and TRBJ1-2; D might be TRBD1 (5 bases). Trimming removed 6 bases at V and 4 bases at J, with 18 bases between. Germline V gene sequence: CDR1 DFQATT, CDR2 SNEGSKA (reference sequence). The CDR3 is made up of 14 amino acids. CDR3 in DNA: TGCAGTGCCCCCCAGACAGTCGGCCTCTATGGCTACACCTTC. It is translated as CSAPQTVGLYGYTF.

The sample holds one count of this clonotype. The chain links TRBV24-1 to TRBJ2-1; TRBD2 matches at 10 bases. The CDR3 contains 16 residues. V was pared by 5 bases and J by 7 bases, with 10 bases of the junction left unmatched. The V gene's germline CDR1 is KGHDR and CDR2 SFDVKD. This chain's CDR3 is CATSVTSGRAENEQFF. The CDR3 DNA reads TGTGCCACCAGTGTAACAAGCGGGAGGGCCGAGAATGAGCAGTTCTTC.

The table lists this clonotype with a count of one. The chain recombines TRBV28 with TRBJ2-7; 7 bases agree with TRBD2. Germline values: CDR1 MDHEN, CDR2 SYDVKM. Trimming cost V 8 bases and J 5 bases; bases outside gene matches: 12. The CDR3 sequence is 14 residues long. CDR3 nucleotides: TGTGCCAGCCGTGAGCGGGGACCCTGGGACGAGCAGTACTTC. Encoded protein: CASRERGPWDEQYF.

V is TRBV3-1 and J is TRBJ2-5; D is possibly TRBD2 (5 bases). This CDR3 comprises 15 residues. Trimming shortened V by 2 bases and J by 2 bases, and 12 bases separated the two germline ends. Per the germline V gene, CDR1 is LGHDT and CDR2 is YNNKEL (reference sequence). The CDR3, as DNA: TGTGCCAGCAGCCAACCCAGGACTTATCAAGAGACCCAGTACTTC. Its protein product is CASSQPRTYQETQYF.

The V gene is TRBV20-1, the J gene TRBJ1-2; 8 bases agree with TRBD1. CDR1 and CDR2 from the germline V gene are DFQATT and SNEGSKA (reference sequence). Trimming at V came to 4 bases and at J to 3 bases, leaving 1 base not matched to a gene. The CDR3 length is 12 residues. CDR3 sequence: CSAKQGDYGYTF. CDR3 sequence (DNA): TGCAGTGCTAAACAGGGGGACTATGGCTACACCTTC.

The CDR3 loop is CASSQPQGTNEKLFF. DNA of the CDR3: TGTGCCAGCAGCCAACCACAGGGGACTAATGAAAAACTGTTTTTT. The rearrangement joins TRBV7-9 to TRBJ1-4, with 7 nucleotides matching TRBD1. Trimming took 5 bases from V and 2 from J; bases not matched to a gene: 5. CDR1 and CDR2 (germline): SEHNR, FQNEAQ (reference sequence). The CDR3 loop spans 15 amino acids.

The J gene is TRBJ2-6, the V gene TRBV5-1; the D is unclear. Trimming left V 3 bases short and J 2 bases short, with 12 bases between. The CDR3 contains 16 residues. Germline lookup yields CDR1 SGHRS and CDR2 YFSETQ. The CDR3 nucleotides are TGCGCCAGCAGCTCTACGCTTGGTACTGGGGCCAACGTCCTGACTTTC. Its protein product is CASSSTLGTGANVLTF.

The V call is TRBV28, the J call TRBJ2-7; 15 nucleotides match TRBD2. This CDR3 has 15 amino acids. V was pared by 4 bases and J by 4 bases, with 2 bases of the junction left unmatched. Germline lookup yields CDR1 MDHEN and CDR2 SYDVKM. CDR3: CASSSGLAGGYEQYV. CDR3 coding DNA: TGTGCCAGCAGTTCAGGACTAGCGGGGGGGTACGAGCAGTACGTC.

In this sample, this clonotype turned up a few times. The V and J genes are TRBV20-1 and TRBJ1-1; perhaps TRBD1 as D (5 bases). CDR1 is DFQATT and CDR2 is SNEGSKA in the germline V gene (reference sequence). The CDR3 has 12 residues. The V and J ends lost 7 bases and 1 base respectively, with 10 bases between them. The CDR3 DNA reads TGCAGTGTTGGGAGGGGGAACACTGAAGCTTTCTTT. Translating gives CSVGRGNTEAFF.

As concerns this clonotype: No DNA is shown, since the ends of the CDR3 on it are uncertain; the CDR3 is the one TCRdb lists. J is TRBJ1-4 and V is TRBV28. Germline V gives CDR1 MDHEN, CDR2 SYDVKM. The CDR3 is 16 residues long, ends included. The CDR3 spells CASSLAQAATNEKLFF.

This clonotype was counted once. This sequence joins TRBV30 and TRBJ2-5, with TRBD2 matching 11 bases. This CDR3 has 18 residues. Germline V gene lookup returns CDR1 GTSNPN and CDR2 SVGIG (reference sequence). With 2 bases clipped from V and 2 bases from J, the junction kept 13 bases outside the gene matches. CDR3 coding DNA: TGTGCCTGGAGTACCGAGGGGCGACTAGCGGGGCGACAAGAGACCCAGTACTTC. It codes for CAWSTEGRLAGRQETQYF.

V gene TRBV13 combines with J gene TRBJ1-3; D gene unclear. This CDR3 region has 16 residues. V lost 2 bases, J lost 0 bases, and 11 bases lay in between. Germline loops: CDR1 PRHDT, CDR2 FYEKMQ (reference sequence). CDR3 loop: CASSLNRDISGNTIYF. The CDR3 nucleotides are TGTGCCAGCAGCTTAAACCGAGACATCTCTGGAAACACCATATATTTT.

The gene calls are TRBV28 and TRBJ2-1; the D call may be TRBD1 or TRBD2 (5 bases each). Germline loops: CDR1 MDHEN, CDR2 SYDVKM. V was pared by 1 base and J by 9 bases, with 7 bases between. The CDR3 is 12 residues long. The CDR3 is CASSLSGTEQFF. The CDR3 DNA reads as TGTGCCAGCAGTTTATCAGGGACTGAGCAGTTCTTC.